This is a list of T cell receptor beta chains from one sample in a study of T cells after yellow fever vaccination. TCRdb re-called the 5' RACE reads with MiXCR, one entry per CDR3 protein. The table shows about 130,000 distinct CDR3 sequences, with more than 7.5% occurring only once. The sequencing used CD8+ T cells sorted from PBMCs, collected on the day of the yellow fever booster vaccination. These receptors all come from a man between 18 and 29 years old who received the YFV17D yellow fever vaccine. Both conserved end residues are part of each CDR3. Each record gives: V gene, D gene, clone size, J gene, CDR3 DNA, CDR3 protein. A D gene is named only where the DNA matches it firmly. Expanded clones get a size class; other rows say once, few or many, or leave the size out.

V: TRBV29-1; D: TRBD1; size: many; J: TRBJ1-1; DNA: TGCAGCGTCGGGACAGGGGGCGCGGGCACTGAAGCTTTCTTT; CDR3: CSVGTGGAGTEAFF
V: TRBV6-2/TRBV6-3; D: .; size: many; J: TRBJ2-1; DNA: TGTGCCAGCAGTTACTACGGGAGCTACAATGAGCAGTTCTTC; CDR3: CASSYYGSYNEQFF
V: TRBV7-9; D: .; size: few; J: TRBJ2-1; DNA: TGTGCCAGCAGCCCCCGCGGGGGCGCGGGTCTGTGGCCGCAGCAGTTCTTC; CDR3: CASSPRGGAGLWPQQFF
V: TRBV4-2; D: .; size: .; J: TRBJ2-1; DNA: TGTGCCAGCAGCCAACCACCGACGGAGAGCCACAATGAGCAGTTCTTC; CDR3: CASSQPPTESHNEQFF
V: TRBV19; D: .; size: .; J: TRBJ2-7; DNA: TGTGCCAGTAGCCCGTCAGGGCCGGTCGGAGAGCAGTACTTC; CDR3: CASSPSGPVGEQYF
V: TRBV15; D: .; size: few; J: TRBJ1-2; DNA: TGTGCCACCAGCAGCCCCCCGGGGGGCTACACCTTC; CDR3: CATSSPPGGYTF
V: TRBV4-1; D: .; size: .; J: TRBJ1-3; DNA: TGCGCCAGCAGCCAGGACCCAGGGCCCCACTCTGGAAACACCATATATTTT; CDR3: CASSQDPGPHSGNTIYF
V: TRBV7-2; D: .; size: once; J: TRBJ2-5; DNA: TGTGCCAGCAGCATACCGACAGGCCAAGAGACCCAGTACTTC; CDR3: CASSIPTGQETQYF
V: TRBV6-1; D: .; size: few; J: TRBJ1-2; DNA: TGTGCCAGCAGTGAGAGGACGCTACCGGGGGTCTATGGCTACACCTTC; CDR3: CASSERTLPGVYGYTF
V: TRBV6-6; D: .; size: .; J: TRBJ2-1; DNA: TGTGCCAGCAGTCCCGGACAGCTTAATGAGCAGTTCTTC; CDR3: CASSPGQLNEQFF
V: TRBV29-1; D: .; size: .; J: TRBJ1-3; DNA: TGCAGCGTTGCTCTCTCTGGAAACACCATATATTTT; CDR3: CSVALSGNTIYF
V: TRBV4-1; D: .; size: .; J: TRBJ1-3; DNA: TGCGCCAGCAGCCAAACAGGGCCCGGAAACACCATATATTTT; CDR3: CASSQTGPGNTIYF
V: TRBV5-1; D: .; size: many; J: TRBJ2-5; DNA: TGCGCCAGCAGCCTGGACCCCCCGGGGACCCAGTACTTC; CDR3: CASSLDPPGTQYF
V: TRBV10-2; D: .; size: few; J: TRBJ2-2; DNA: TGCGCCAGCAGGAGGGGGGCGAACACCGGGGAGCTGTTTTTT; CDR3: CASRRGANTGELFF
V: TRBV5-5; D: TRBD2; size: .; J: TRBJ2-3; DNA: TGTGCCAGCAGCTCCGCTAGCGGGGGGCTAGATACGCAGTATTTT; CDR3: CASSSASGGLDTQYF
V: TRBV7-9; D: .; size: .; J: TRBJ1-1; DNA: TGTGCCAGCAGCACAATATGGGGGGCCATGAACACTGAAGCTTTCTTT; CDR3: CASSTIWGAMNTEAFF
V: TRBV6-2/TRBV6-3; D: .; size: few; J: TRBJ1-3; DNA: TGTGCCAGCAGTTACGGGGACCCAGGGTTCGCTGGAAACACCATATATTTT; CDR3: CASSYGDPGFAGNTIYF
V: TRBV9; D: .; size: few; J: TRBJ2-7; DNA: TGTGCCAGCAGCCTCAGAGGGATGAGGGGGGACGAGCAGTACTTC; CDR3: CASSLRGMRGDEQYF
V: TRBV5-4; D: .; size: few; J: TRBJ2-3; DNA: TGTGCCAGCAACCCGGGCCCAGGGGAGTCAGATACGCAGTATTTT; CDR3: CASNPGPGESDTQYF